The clone carrying this T cell receptor (beta chain) has only a few counts. Its antigen is not identified. The sample is drawn from a study of T cell repertoires in cytomegalovirus infection. Background on the study: Recently identified HLA-C-restricted CMV epitopes and well-studied HLA-B-restricted CMV epitopes were used by the study. It was the public TCR beta signatures that indicated both CMV infection and matching HLA type.

TCRdb reanalysed the reads using MiXCR and keeps one entry per CDR3 protein. The data contain roughly 78,000 distinct CDR3 sequences, approximately 39% of them singletons. The study, taken as a whole, reports: The study identified carriers of CMV plus the relevant HLA from cumulative public TCR beta family frequency. CMV-specific TCR beta clonotypes restricted by HLA-C were the ones dominating the ex vivo response.

This CDR3 comprises 13 residues. Trimming stripped 8 bases from V and 2 bases from J, with 12 bases between. The gene calls are TRBV12-3 or TRBV12-4 and TRBJ1-2; D unresolved. The sequence was obtained from a human donor in good health (CMV status not recorded). Some clones in this sample may be carry-over from other donors' samples. The sequencing used CD8+ T cells from cultured PBMCs, collected from culture after CMV antigen stimulation. The CDR3 DNA is TGTGCCAGCTTCAGTAATCTGAACTATGGCTACACCTTC. The encoded protein is CASFSNLNYGYTF.